This passage covers 24 T cell receptor beta chains from one sample sequenced in a study of shared clonotypes between healthy human individuals. The method was immunoSEQ multiplex PCR; TCRdb's version includes in-frame clones alone and lacks a portion of them. The table has roughly 2.4 million clones, around 95% seen once; the top ten hold less than 0.15%. Sample: naive CD4+ T cells sorted from blood. Described subset: CD45RA+ positively selected. These TCRs come from a man between 18 and 29 years old in good health.

As to this clone: The identical CDR3 is also encoded by other nucleotide sequences in the sample. The V gene is TRBV10-2, the J gene TRBJ2-7; no firm D call. The V end lost 7 bases, the J end lost 3 bases, and 7 bases lay between the germline ends. The CDR3 has 11 amino acids. CDR1 WSHSY and CDR2 SAAADI come from the germline V gene. The CDR3 is CASTDLYEQYF. DNA for the CDR3: TGCGCCAGCACCGACCTCTACGAGCAGTACTTC.

This clone is a singleton in its sample. The chain recombines TRBV10-1 with TRBJ2-7, with 7 bases that match TRBD1. Germline V gene data show CDR1 as WNHNN and CDR2 as SYGVQD (reference sequence). The CDR3 spans 15 residues. Germline trimming cut 2 bases from V and 2 bases from J; bases unmatched to any gene: 6. The CDR3, as DNA: TGCGCCAGCAGTGAGGGGTCCGGGACAGCCTACGAGCAGTACTTC. It specifies CASSEGSGTAYEQYF.

This sequence joins TRBV4-2 and TRBJ1-2, with 10 nucleotides matching TRBD1. The CDR3 spans 16 residues. Germline CDR1 LGHNA, CDR2 YNFKEQ. The ends lost 0 bases at V and 4 bases at J; junction bases unmatched: 5. The CDR3 region is CASSQEPGQGIYGYTF. DNA of the CDR3: TGTGCCAGCAGCCAAGAACCGGGACAGGGGATCTATGGCTACACCTTC.

V usage is TRBV7-2 and J usage is TRBJ2-5; maybe TRBD2 (7 bases). The CDR3 is 14 residues long. In germline, CDR1 is SGHTA, CDR2 FQGNSA. Deletions cut 3 bases from V and 5 bases from J, with 13 bases between. The CDR3 reads CASSFGGAAETQYF. The CDR3 DNA is TGTGCCAGCAGCTTTGGGGGGGCCGCGGAGACCCAGTACTTC.

The chain is built from TRBV12-5 and TRBJ2-7, with D possibly being TRBD2 (6 bases). CDR1 is LGHNT, CDR2 FRNRAP, per germline. The CDR3 sequence is 16 residues long. Trimming removed 0 bases from V and 0 bases from J, with 12 bases in between. The CDR3 spells CASGLVYAGSSYEQYF. The CDR3 DNA reads as TGTGCTAGTGGTTTGGTATACGCCGGGAGCTCCTACGAGCAGTACTTC.

The chain joins TRBV7-3 to TRBJ2-2, with 9 bases lining up with TRBD1. V gave up 5 bases and J gave up 2 bases; unmatched junction bases: 6. CDR1 and CDR2 from the germline V gene are SGHTA and FQGTGA. The CDR3 sequence is 16 residues long. In nucleotides, the CDR3 is TGTGCCAGCAGCCTACTGGGACAGGGAAACACCGGGGAGCTGTTTTTT. The encoded protein is CASSLLGQGNTGELFF.

The gene calls are TRBV28 and TRBJ1-5; D unresolved. The V gene's germline CDR1 is MDHEN and CDR2 SYDVKM. The V and J ends lost 7 bases and 3 bases respectively, with 13 bases between them. This CDR3 has 14 residues. CDR3 amino acids: CASMEQPVNQPQHF. In DNA, the CDR3 is TGTGCCAGCATGGAGCAGCCCGTCAATCAGCCCCAGCATTTT.

About this clone: The same CDR3 is also encoded by other DNA sequences in this sample. The chain couples TRBV7-3 to TRBJ1-6; D gene unclear. Between the trimmed V and J ends, which lost 2 bases and 8 bases, there was a span of 10 bases. Germline CDR1 reads SGHTA; CDR2 reads FQGTGA. There are 14 residues in the CDR3. CDR3 sequence (DNA): TGTGCCAGCAGCTTAGGGAGGGTCGATTCACCCCTCCACTTT. This sequence encodes CASSLGRVDSPLHF.

As concerns this clone: Other DNA sequences of this sample code for an identical CDR3. The chain joins TRBV6-1 to TRBJ1-6, with unresolved D. The CDR3 is 14 amino acids. The germline gives CDR1 MNHNS, CDR2 SASEGT. Trimming stripped 4 bases from V and 0 bases from J, with 4 bases between. CDR3: CASSGSSYNSPLHF. The CDR3 DNA sequence: TGTGCCAGCAGTGGAAGCTCCTATAATTCACCCCTCCACTTT.

The chain joins TRBV27 to TRBJ2-5; 11 bases are shared with TRBD2. CDR3 size: 14 residues. J was trimmed by 4 bases and V by 3 bases; bases with no gene match: 1. Looked up from germline, CDR1 is MNHEY and CDR2 is SMNVEV (reference sequence). CDR3 bases: TGTGCCAGCAGTTTTAGCGGGGGGGCAGAGACCCAGTACTTC. Residues: CASSFSGGAETQYF.

The V and J genes are TRBV7-9 and TRBJ2-3; D is undetermined. This CDR3 is built from 15 residues. V was trimmed by 5 bases and J by 6 bases, leaving 18 bases between them. Per the germline V gene, CDR1 is SEHNR and CDR2 is FQNEAQ (reference sequence). CDR3 DNA sequence: TGTGCCAGCAGCCCCGGACCGACCTGGTTGGATACGCAGTATTTT. Translation gives CASSPGPTWLDTQYF. Drawing the rest from reference TRBV7-9 and TRBJ2-3, the complete variable domain is DTGVSQNPRHKITKRGQNVTFRCDPISEHNRLYWYRQTLGQGPEFLTYFQNEAQLEKSRLLSDRFSAERPKGSFSTLEIQRTEQGDSAMYLCASSPGPTWLDTQYFGPGTRLTVL.

This clone came up once. The chain recombines TRBV19 with TRBJ2-2; D is possibly TRBD1 or TRBD2 (5 bases each). CDR3 length: 14 residues. The V and J ends lost 5 bases and 5 bases respectively, with 12 bases between them. Germline values: CDR1 LNHDA, CDR2 SQIVND (reference sequence). Here the CDR3 reads CASSPGTVTGELFF. CDR3 in DNA: TGTGCCAGTAGTCCGGGGACCGTGACCGGGGAGCTGTTTTTT.

The rearrangement joins TRBV7-9 to TRBJ2-7; 13 nucleotides agree with TRBD2. Germline lookup yields CDR1 SEHNR and CDR2 FQNEAQ (reference sequence). This CDR3 region has 17 residues. V was pared by 2 bases and J by 7 bases, with 11 bases of the junction left unmatched. The CDR3 sequence is CASSLFLGTSGIGEQYF. CDR3 bases: TGTGCCAGCAGCTTATTCCTCGGGACTAGCGGGATTGGAGAGCAGTACTTC.

The chain joins TRBV11-2 to TRBJ2-1; TRBD2 matches at 7 bases. There are 17 residues in the CDR3. V lost 5 bases, J lost 1 base, and 11 bases stayed unmatched. The V gene's germline CDR1 is SGHAT and CDR2 FQNNGV. The CDR3 protein is CASSKRGGTTSYNEQFF. The CDR3 DNA follows: TGTGCCAGCAGCAAAAGGGGAGGGACTACATCCTACAATGAGCAGTTCTTC.

The chain uses TRBV7-8 and TRBJ2-5, with 8 bases identical to TRBD2. The germline V gene has CDR1 SGHVS and CDR2 FQNEAQ. This CDR3 has 22 residues. Trimming took 0 bases from V and 2 from J; bases not matched to a gene: 23. CDR3 protein: CASSLAPRRGPLWRGAQETQYF. As DNA, the CDR3 is TGTGCCAGCAGCTTAGCGCCGAGGCGGGGCCCACTATGGCGGGGGGCTCAAGAGACCCAGTACTTC.

The CDR3, as DNA: TGCGCCAGCAGCTCCTCCGTCCCAGAGACCCAGTACTTC. Its protein product is CASSSSVPETQYF. The V and J genes are TRBV5-1 and TRBJ2-5, with no clear D. This CDR3 is 13 amino acids long. The germline gives CDR1 SGHRS, CDR2 YFSETQ. V was pared by 3 bases and J by 4 bases, with 10 bases between.

This clone is a singleton in its sample. The V call is TRBV5-1, the J call TRBJ2-2, with D unresolved. CDR1 and CDR2 from the germline V gene are SGHRS and YFSETQ. The CDR3 runs 15 residues. The V end was cut by 4 bases, the J end by 4 bases, with 14 bases between. CDR3: CASSRDPAPTGELFF. CDR3 DNA: TGCGCCAGCAGCAGAGATCCGGCCCCCACCGGGGAGCTGTTTTTT. Combining the CDR3 with reference TRBV5-1 and TRBJ2-2 gives the whole variable domain KAGVTQTPRYLIKTRGQQVTLSCSPISGHRSVSWYQQTPGQGLQFLFEYFSETQRNKGNFPGRFSGRQFSNSRSEMNVSTLELGDSALYLCASSRDPAPTGELFFGEGSRLTVL.

The chain employs TRBV27 and TRBJ1-6; D uncertain. The CDR3 is 10 residues long. Germline V gene sequence: CDR1 MNHEY, CDR2 SMNVEV (reference sequence). V lost 0 bases, J lost 14 bases, and 2 bases lay in between. The CDR3 is CASSLSTLHF. In DNA, the CDR3 is TGTGCCAGCAGTTTATCGACCCTCCACTTT.

The V gene is TRBV18, the J gene TRBJ2-3, with D perhaps matching TRBD2 (5 bases). The CDR3 loop spans 15 amino acids. V dropped 3 bases and J dropped 1 base, with 11 bases sitting between them. CDR1 is KGHSH, CDR2 LQKENI, per germline. DNA of the CDR3: TGTGCCAGCTCACCGGGGAGCATAGGCACAGATACGCAGTATTTT. Translating it yields CASSPGSIGTDTQYF.

The rearrangement links TRBV6-6 to TRBJ1-3; no reliable D call. The germline V gene has CDR1 MNHNY and CDR2 SVGAGI (reference sequence). The CDR3 sequence is 14 residues long. Trimming took 10 bases from V and 0 from J, leaving 13 bases between them. CDR3 residues: CATRILFSGNTIYF. DNA of the CDR3: TGTGCCACCAGGATCCTCTTCTCTGGAAACACCATATATTTT.

The V gene is TRBV7-2, the J gene TRBJ2-7; 13 bases fit TRBD2. Germline CDR1 and CDR2: SGHTA and FQGNSA. The CDR3 runs 18 residues. V trimming: 0 bases; J trimming: 1 base; junction bases outside the gene matches: 6. DNA for the CDR3: TGTGCCAGCAGCTTAGCCTTACTAGCGGGAGGGCGGTCCTACGAGCAGTACTTC. It is translated as CASSLALLAGGRSYEQYF. Full variable domain (missing parts from reference TRBV7-2 and TRBJ2-7): GAGVSQSPSNKVTEKGKDVELRCDPISGHTALYWYRQSLGQGLEFLIYFQGNSAPDKSGLPSDRFSAERTGGSVSTLTIQRTQQEDSAVYLCASSLALLAGGRSYEQYFGPGTRLTVT.

This clone was seen only once. The rearrangement uses TRBV9 and TRBJ1-2; a weak D match, TRBD1 (5 bases). The germline V gene encodes CDR1 SGDLS and CDR2 YYNGEE. Trimming removed 6 bases from V and 3 bases from J, with 18 bases in between. The CDR3 is 15 amino acids. The CDR3 DNA reads as TGTGCCAGCACCGAAGGGCTAGACAGAGACTATGGCTACACCTTC. Translating it yields CASTEGLDRDYGYTF.

As regards this clone: The sample carries other DNA sequences with the same CDR3. The CDR3 region is CASSETGNSNQPQHF. The DNA for the CDR3 is TGCGCCAGCAGCGAGACAGGGAATAGCAATCAGCCCCAGCATTTT. The chain links TRBV5-1 to TRBJ1-5; 7 positions match TRBD1. This CDR3 is built from 15 residues. Looked up from germline, CDR1 is SGHRS and CDR2 is YFSETQ. J was trimmed by 0 bases and V by 4 bases; bases with no gene match: 4.

V and J are TRBV15 and TRBJ2-7; TRBD2 matches 9 bases. The germline V gene encodes CDR1 LNHNV and CDR2 YYDKDF (reference sequence). The CDR3 loop spans 15 amino acids. J was trimmed by 6 bases and V by 0 bases; bases with no gene match: 6. As DNA, the CDR3 is TGTGCCACCAGCAGAGACGGGACTAGCTTTCTCGAGCAGTACTTC. It encodes CATSRDGTSFLEQYF.